Here is one TCR beta chain with its context. Its cognate antigen is unknown. This sample is drawn from a study of identifying expanded T cells in peripheral blood. General study results and limits: Clone count variance between roughly two-week samples rose with total template count. About 1.2 clones differed between technical replicates, versus roughly 16 and 20 over time.

The table came from immunoSEQ multiplex PCR; TCRdb's copy has only in-frame clones and leaves some out. Of under 120,000 clones listed, about 89% are singletons. This CDR3 is built from 15 residues. V was pared by 3 bases and J by 4 bases, with 14 bases between. The germline CDR1 and CDR2 sequences are SNHLY and FYNNEI. During the collection period, no donor immune events like infections were recorded. Sequenced input: blood. The V and J genes are TRBV2 and TRBJ2-3; weak D call: TRBD2 (7 bases). This sequence was found in a person aged 18-70 years in good health. In DNA, the CDR3 is TGTGCCAGCAGTGATCGTTGGGGGGGCCCAGATACGCAGTATTTT. This encodes CASSDRWGGPDTQYF.